What follows are 23 T cell receptor beta chains derived from one specimen sequenced in a study of shared clonotypes between healthy human individuals. Profiled with immunoSEQ multiplex PCR; TCRdb holds only in-frame clones, not every one. The sample comprises roughly 1 million clones, about 75% of which are singletons, and approximately 1.5% rests with the top ten. The specimen was memory CD4+ T cells sorted from blood. Subset denoted: CD45RA-negative fraction. The receptors stem from a man younger than 35 in good health.

The chain carries TRBV25-1 and TRBJ2-5; no definite D call. CDR3 length: 15 residues. Between the trimmed V and J ends, which lost 1 base and 2 bases, there was a span of 11 bases. Looked up from germline, CDR1 is MGHDK and CDR2 is SYGVNS. CDR3 in DNA: TGTGCCAGCAGTGAATCTTTTATGACTCAAGAGACCCAGTACTTC. It is translated as CASSESFMTQETQYF.

The chain links TRBV6-1 to TRBJ2-7; TRBD2 is a possible D gene (6 bases). The germline V and J ends were trimmed by 5 bases and 3 bases, with 17 bases remaining between them. The CDR3 has 15 residues. Germline values: CDR1 MNHNS, CDR2 SASEGT. The CDR3 nucleotides are TGTGCCAGCAGTAATAGCGGTTCAGGTGTCTACGAGCAGTACTTC. Protein product: CASSNSGSGVYEQYF.

This chain connects TRBV2 to TRBJ2-2; 8 positions match TRBD1. This CDR3 has 15 amino acids. The J segment lost 9 bases and the V segment lost 4 bases, leaving 10 bases of the junction unmatched. Germline V gene lookup returns CDR1 SNHLY and CDR2 FYNNEI. The CDR3, as DNA: TGTGCCAGCAGTGCGGGGACAGGTGGGGGCCGGGAGCTGTTTTTT. Amino acids: CASSAGTGGGRELFF. Based on the CDR3 plus reference TRBV2 and TRBJ2-2, the full variable domain is EPEVTQTPSHQVTQMGQEVILRCVPISNHLYFYWYRQILGQKVEFLVSFYNNEISEKSEIFDDQFSVERPDGSNFTLKIRSTKLEDSAMYFCASSAGTGGGRELFFGEGSRLTVL.

The chain joins TRBV5-4 to TRBJ2-7; D is unresolved. Deletions cut 0 bases from V and 4 bases from J, with 11 bases between. This CDR3 has 14 residues. Per germline, CDR1 SGHNT and CDR2 YYREEE (reference sequence). The CDR3 is CASSLAGQLYEQYF. The CDR3 region has the DNA TGTGCCAGCAGCTTGGCCGGTCAGTTATACGAGCAGTACTTC.

The chain links TRBV19 to TRBJ1-6, with D possibly TRBD1 on 5 matching bases. Per the germline V gene, CDR1 is LNHDA and CDR2 is SQIVND (reference sequence). V dropped 8 bases and J dropped 4 bases, with 18 bases sitting between them. CDR3 length equals 16 residues. In DNA form, the CDR3 reads TGTGCCAGTCGTTCGTCCATCGGGGGATATAATTCACCCCTCCACTTT. It codes for CASRSSIGGYNSPLHF.

J is TRBJ2-1 and V is TRBV5-4; 12 nucleotides match TRBD2. CDR3 size: 14 residues. Germline CDR1 reads SGHNT; CDR2 reads YYREEE (reference sequence). Trimming removed 3 bases from V and 7 bases from J; junction bases left unmatched: 2. This chain's CDR3 is CASSSLAGGNEQFF. The CDR3 DNA is TGTGCCAGCAGCTCCCTAGCGGGAGGGAATGAGCAGTTCTTC.

Comment on this clone: Other nucleotide sequences from this sample produce the same CDR3. The CDR3 here is CASSLGGPGNGYTF. The CDR3 DNA sequence: TGTGCCAGCAGCTTAGGGGGGCCAGGAAATGGCTACACCTTC. This chain joins TRBV7-2 and TRBJ1-2, with a tentative D call TRBD1 (6 bases). V lost 1 base to trimming and J lost 6 bases, with 12 bases between them. There are 14 residues in the CDR3. Germline CDR1 and CDR2: SGHTA and FQGNSA.

Worth noting for this clone: This specimen includes other DNA sequences encoding the same CDR3. J is TRBJ2-7 and V is TRBV4-3, with TRBD2 as a possible D gene (5 bases). Germline CDR1 reads LGHNA; CDR2 reads YSLEER. The CDR3 has 13 amino acids. V lost 0 bases, J lost 7 bases, and 10 bases lay in between. The CDR3 coding sequence is TGCGCCAGCAGCCAAGATCGGGGTCGGGAGCAGTACTTC. Encoded protein: CASSQDRGREQYF.

The chain joins TRBV7-2 to TRBJ2-7; no definite D call. Germline V CDR1 and CDR2: SGHTA, FQGNSA. The CDR3 has 13 residues. V was trimmed by 5 bases and J by 3 bases, leaving 11 bases between them. CDR3 sequence: CASSPSPLYEQYF. Written as DNA, the CDR3 is TGTGCCAGCAGCCCCTCGCCACTCTACGAGCAGTACTTC.

This chain uses TRBV4-1 with TRBJ2-3; D possibly corresponds to TRBD2 (7 bases). The CDR3 contains 19 residues. Germline V CDR1 and CDR2: MGHRA, YSYEKL. With 5 bases removed from V and 2 bases from J, the gap between germline ends came to 26 bases. CDR3 coding DNA: TGCGCCAGCAGCTGGATCAGTACCGGCGCGGGGGCCCACACAGATACGCAGTATTTT. It translates to CASSWISTGAGAHTDTQYF.

This clone has a handful of counts. The chain carries TRBV10-3 and TRBJ2-7; 9 bases are a match to TRBD1. V was clipped by 6 bases and J by 3 bases; unmatched bases: 6. The germline V gene has CDR1 ENHRY and CDR2 SYGVKD. This CDR3 comprises 14 residues. For the CDR3, the DNA is TGTGCCATCAGGGGGACAGGGTCTGACTACGAGCAGTACTTC. This sequence encodes CAIRGTGSDYEQYF.

The genes are TRBV11-2 and TRBJ2-7, with 10 bases aligning to TRBD2. This CDR3 is built from 15 residues. CDR1 is SGHAT, CDR2 FQNNGV, per germline. V dropped 5 bases and J dropped 2; count of bases not matched to a gene: 6. The CDR3 DNA reads as TGTGCCAGCAGCGTGGGACTAGCGCCTACCTACGAGCAGTACTTC. It encodes CASSVGLAPTYEQYF.

The genes are TRBV21-1 and TRBJ2-3; the DNA was not compared with TRBD2, the D call given in the table. TRBV21-1 counts as a pseudogene. The CDR3 runs 15 residues. The CDR3 DNA follows: TGTGCCAGCAGCACATGGGGCGGGAGCGCAGATACGCAGTATTTT. Encoded protein: CASSTWGGSADTQYF.

The CDR3 DNA sequence: TGCGCCCCGGGGGTCCCGAGCACAGATACGCAGTATTTT. It specifies CAPGVPSTDTQYF. The chain is built from TRBV10-1 and TRBJ2-3; D possibly corresponds to TRBD2 (6 bases). This CDR3 comprises 13 residues. Germline loops: CDR1 WNHNN, CDR2 SYGVQD (reference sequence). The germline V and J ends were trimmed by 11 bases and 0 bases, with 12 bases remaining between them.

This clone was seen a handful of times. The CDR3: CASSREPLVFSYNEQFF. In DNA, the CDR3 is TGTGCCAGCAGCCGAGAACCGCTAGTTTTCTCCTACAATGAGCAGTTCTTC. The chain recombines TRBV7-2 with TRBJ2-1; D is unresolved. CDR3 length: 17 residues. Germline assignment: CDR1 SGHTA and CDR2 FQGNSA. Deletions cut 5 bases from V and 0 bases from J, with 17 bases between.

The chain is built from TRBV9 and TRBJ1-1; weak D call: TRBD1 (5 bases). This CDR3 comprises 17 residues. CDR1 is SGDLS and CDR2 is YYNGEE in the germline V gene. Trimming cost V 4 bases and J 4 bases, with 23 bases left between them. The CDR3, as DNA: TGTGCCAGCAGCTCGCTAGCCTGGCAGGGTATTCGCACTGAAGCTTTCTTT. As protein: CASSSLAWQGIRTEAFF.

This clone was detected only a few times. The same CDR3 also results from other DNA sequences found in this sample. The chain recombines TRBV18 with TRBJ2-7, with D maybe TRBD1 (6 bases). V lost 3 bases and J 5 bases, leaving 8 bases between the germline ends. Germline V gives CDR1 KGHSH, CDR2 LQKENI. CDR3 size: 12 residues. The CDR3 nucleotides read TGTGCCAGCTCACCCGACAGGAACGAGCAGTACTTC. Translation gives CASSPDRNEQYF.

The chain has TRBV10-3 and TRBJ2-5; a possible D gene is TRBD2 (5 bases). Per the germline V gene, CDR1 is ENHRY and CDR2 is SYGVKD. The CDR3 has 13 residues. V shed 5 bases and J shed 5 bases, with 12 bases lying between them. The CDR3 bases are TGTGCCATCAGTAGCGGCCTTGGGGAGACCCAGTACTTC. It encodes CAISSGLGETQYF.

V gene TRBV6-6 combines with J gene TRBJ2-7; D ambiguous. This CDR3 comprises 13 residues. Germline V lookup: CDR1 MNHNY, CDR2 SVGAGI (reference sequence). V was pared by 7 bases and J by 7 bases, with 17 bases between. The DNA of the CDR3 is TGTGCCAGCATCGGACGGACGAATTTGGAGCAGTACTTC. Protein: CASIGRTNLEQYF.

This chain uses TRBV7-2 with TRBJ2-7; 9 positions match TRBD1. Per germline, CDR1 SGHTA and CDR2 FQGNSA. There are 15 residues in the CDR3. With V trimmed by 2 bases and J by 0 bases, 2 bases remained unmatched. The CDR3 sequence is CASSLRQGDSYEQYF. The CDR3 region has the DNA TGTGCCAGCAGCTTAAGACAGGGGGACTCCTACGAGCAGTACTTC.

The chain links TRBV5-4 to TRBJ2-3; D is unclear. CDR3 length equals 13 residues. V lost 4 bases and J 4 bases, leaving 10 bases between the germline ends. Germline CDR1 and CDR2: SGHNT and YYREEE (reference sequence). The DNA for the CDR3 is TGTGCCAGCAGCACCATATCTCCAGATACGCAGTATTTT. Encoded protein: CASSTISPDTQYF.

V gene TRBV7-2 combines with J gene TRBJ2-1, with TRBD2 matching over 13 bases. With 4 bases clipped from V and 4 bases from J, the junction kept 7 bases outside the gene matches. Per germline, CDR1 SGHTA and CDR2 FQGNSA. CDR3 size: 17 residues. CDR3 residues: CASSSRLAGGLYNEQFF. CDR3 sequence (DNA): TGTGCCAGCAGCTCGAGACTAGCGGGGGGACTATACAATGAGCAGTTCTTC.

The J gene is TRBJ1-3, the V gene TRBV5-8; D unresolved. CDR1 and CDR2 from the germline V gene are SGHTS and YDEGEE. The V end lost 6 bases, the J end lost 1 base, and 14 bases lay between the germline ends. The CDR3 is made up of 15 amino acids. CDR3 amino acids: CASTLSDLSGNTIYF. The CDR3 DNA is TGTGCCAGCACCCTATCGGACCTTTCTGGAAACACCATATATTTT.